What follows describes a single T cell receptor beta chain. V dropped 0 bases and J dropped 3; count of bases not matched to a gene: 4. CDR1 is MGHRA, CDR2 YSYEKL, per germline. The CDR3 covers 16 residues. The sample belongs to a study of control samples from healthy donors and cancer patients. Clones were sequenced by immunoSEQ multiplex PCR, and TCRdb holds only the in-frame ones, with some missing. The table includes over 100,000 clones, about nine tenths detected once. V is TRBV4-1 and J is TRBJ2-3, with 9 bases identical to TRBD1. Material for sequencing was blood. The TCR comes from a man aged 40-49 years in good health. Here the CDR3 reads CASSQEGDRVTDTQYF. DNA for the CDR3: TGCGCCAGCAGCCAAGAGGGGGACAGGGTTACAGATACGCAGTATTTT.